Following are 15 T cell receptor beta chains from one sample sequenced in a study of radiotherapy plus CTLA-4 blockade in lung cancer. Sequencing was performed with immunoSEQ multiplex PCR; in TCRdb, only in-frame clones are kept and a portion is missing. The profile shows some 40,000 clones, more than 70% of them singletons. The starting material was peripheral blood, obtained from a patient treated with radiotherapy plus ipilimumab. These receptors were obtained from a human donor with non-small cell lung cancer that progressed on radiotherapy plus ipilimumab.

The CDR3 region is CASSRGLAAFSYEQYF. CDR3 in DNA: TGTGCCAGCAGCCGGGGGCTAGCGGCCTTCTCCTACGAGCAGTACTTC. J is TRBJ2-7 and V is TRBV7-2; a weak D match, TRBD2 (7 bases). V gave up 5 bases and J gave up 0 bases, with 17 bases separating them. The length of the CDR3 is 16 residues. Germline values: CDR1 SGHTA, CDR2 FQGNSA.

The CDR3 DNA is TGTGCCAGCAGCTCTTCGACAGGGGGCAATTCACCCCTCCACTTT. As protein: CASSSSTGGNSPLHF. The chain joins TRBV7-9 to TRBJ1-6; 10 bases match TRBD1. CDR3 length equals 15 residues. V gave up 4 bases and J gave up 7 bases; unmatched junction bases: 4. CDR1 and CDR2 from the germline V gene are SEHNR and FQNEAQ (reference sequence).

J is TRBJ1-2 and V is TRBV19; D is perhaps TRBD1 (6 bases). Germline CDR1 reads LNHDA; CDR2 reads SQIVND (reference sequence). The CDR3 length is 11 residues. The V and J ends lost 9 bases and 7 bases respectively, with 12 bases between them. The CDR3 spells CASYRERGYTF. CDR3 nucleotide sequence: TGTGCCAGCTACAGGGAGCGTGGCTACACCTTC.

V gene TRBV6-4 combines with J gene TRBJ2-7; D ambiguous. Trimming cost V 3 bases and J 0 bases, with 9 bases left between them. CDR3 length equals 14 residues. Per the germline V gene, CDR1 is MRHNA and CDR2 is SNTAGT. CDR3 nucleotides: TGTGCCAGCAGTGAAAGCCGGAGCTCCTACGAGCAGTACTTC. As protein: CASSESRSSYEQYF.

This chain connects TRBV6-1 to TRBJ1-3; no definite D call. Trimming left V 0 bases short and J 0 bases short, with 6 bases between. Germline V lookup: CDR1 MNHNS, CDR2 SASEGT. The CDR3 covers 15 residues. The CDR3 coding sequence is TGTGCCAGCAGTGAAGCGGAGGGCTCTGGAAACACCATATATTTT. It is translated as CASSEAEGSGNTIYF.

This clone showed up just a few times. DNA of the CDR3: TGTGCCAGCAGCTTAGCGACAGGACCAAATGAAAAACTGTTTTTT. It yields the protein CASSLATGPNEKLFF. This chain links TRBV7-9 with TRBJ1-4; a weak D match, TRBD1 (6 bases). The CDR3 runs to 15 residues. Germline lookup yields CDR1 SEHNR and CDR2 FQNEAQ (reference sequence). V lost 0 bases and J 5 bases, leaving 10 bases between the germline ends.

The J gene is TRBJ1-1, the V gene TRBV20-1; D remains unclear. The CDR3 is 10 residues long. Germline V gene sequence: CDR1 DFQATT, CDR2 SNEGSKA (reference sequence). V was cut by 5 bases and J by 9 bases, with 10 bases left in between. The CDR3 protein is CSALGFQAFF. DNA for the CDR3: TGCAGTGCTCTCGGGTTTCAAGCTTTCTTT.

This clone was seen just once. V and J are TRBV7-2 and TRBJ1-3; D unclear. The CDR3 spans 12 residues. CDR1 SGHTA and CDR2 FQGNSA come from the germline V gene. The V gene lost 5 bases and the J gene lost 2 bases, with 4 bases spanning the gap. CDR3: CASSPTGNTIYF. For the CDR3, the DNA is TGTGCCAGCAGCCCCACTGGAAACACCATATATTTT.

The J gene is TRBJ1-1, the V gene TRBV10-3, with 9 nucleotides matching TRBD1. Germline V gives CDR1 ENHRY, CDR2 SYGVKD. The CDR3 extends over 17 amino acids. The V gene end was trimmed by 6 bases and the J gene end by 3 bases; junction bases not matched to a gene: 14. The CDR3 sequence is CAISKTSGQGEDTEAFF. The CDR3 DNA reads TGTGCCATCAGCAAAACGTCGGGACAGGGAGAAGACACTGAAGCTTTCTTT.

The V call is TRBV5-4, the J call TRBJ2-6; 7 nucleotides agree with TRBD1. Germline lookup yields CDR1 SGHNT and CDR2 YYREEE (reference sequence). The CDR3 is made up of 19 amino acids. V lost 4 bases, J lost 0 bases, and 13 bases stayed unmatched. This CDR3 reads CASSRTGEHTHSGANVLTF. The CDR3 DNA follows: TGTGCCAGCAGCAGGACAGGAGAACATACCCACTCTGGGGCCAACGTCCTGACTTTC.

CDR3 amino acids: CASRVGQGPSPLHF. The CDR3 DNA reads TGTGCCAGCAGGGTGGGACAGGGTCCTTCACCCCTCCACTTT. The chain employs TRBV6-5 and TRBJ1-6; 9 bases line up with TRBD1. From germline, CDR1 is MNHEY and CDR2 SVGAGI. V dropped 6 bases and J dropped 9; count of bases not matched to a gene: 6. The CDR3 is made up of 14 amino acids.

The V and J genes are TRBV13 and TRBJ1-1; no definite D call. The CDR3 extends over 15 amino acids. Germline lookup yields CDR1 PRHDT and CDR2 FYEKMQ (reference sequence). V was pared by 3 bases and J by 1 base, with 12 bases between. This CDR3 is CASSFSTRGNTEAFF. CDR3 DNA sequence: TGTGCCAGCAGCTTTTCCACCCGGGGGAACACTGAAGCTTTCTTT.

The V call is TRBV4-2, the J call TRBJ2-7; TRBD1 is a possible D gene (6 bases). Germline values: CDR1 LGHNA, CDR2 YNFKEQ. The CDR3 totals 14 residues. V dropped 1 base and J dropped 4 bases, with 11 bases sitting between them. CDR3 DNA: TGTGCCAGCAGCCAAGGCACAGGGTTTTACGAGCAGTACTTC. Translation: CASSQGTGFYEQYF.

This clone has just one count. The rearrangement uses TRBV19 and TRBJ2-6; TRBD2 is a possible D gene (5 bases). V was shortened by 6 bases and J by 0 bases, with 6 bases between the two germline ends. The germline CDR1 and CDR2 sequences are LNHDA and SQIVND (reference sequence). The CDR3 totals 14 residues. The CDR3: CASRGSSGANVLTF. CDR3 in DNA: TGTGCCAGTAGAGGGAGCTCTGGGGCCAACGTCCTGACTTTC.

The chain carries TRBV7-9 and TRBJ1-2, with 9 bases lining up with TRBD1. Germline CDR1 is SEHNR and CDR2 is FQNEAQ (reference sequence). The V segment lost 6 bases and the J segment 5 bases; nucleotides outside the gene matches: 16. The CDR3 has 17 amino acids. The CDR3 sequence is CASSSNTGTGNDYGYTF. DNA for the CDR3: TGTGCCAGCAGTTCCAACACGGGGACAGGGAATGATTATGGCTACACCTTC.